What follows are 7 T cell receptor beta chains derived from one specimen sequenced in a study of metastatic and nonmetastatic thyroid tumors. Each patient came to thyroid surgery without any prior treatment (of any kind). TCRdb re-analyzed the PCR reads using MiXCR. The data contain tens of thousands of clones, 9.5% to 13% of them singletons. Sequenced input: blood. The origin of the receptors is a male donor with papillary thyroid cancer or a benign thyroid nodule (not recorded which). Some clones in this sample may be carry-over from other donors' samples.

The J gene is TRBJ2-1, the V gene TRBV25-1; D not certain. The CDR3 has 11 amino acids. V was clipped by 6 bases and J by 8 bases, with 8 bases between them. Per the germline V gene, CDR1 is MGHDK and CDR2 is SYGVNS. The CDR3 loop is CASRGPDEQFF. The CDR3 DNA sequence: TGTGCCAGCAGAGGTCCTGATGAGCAGTTCTTC.

This clone has at least ten counts. The CDR3 is CASSFSSGLSYEQYF. CDR3 bases: TGTGCCAGCAGCTTCTCTAGCGGGCTCTCCTACGAGCAGTACTTC. The V call is TRBV7-9, the J call TRBJ2-7; the match to TRBD2 covers 8 bases. The germline V gene encodes CDR1 SEHNR and CDR2 FQNEAQ (reference sequence). With V trimmed by 3 bases and J by 0 bases, 4 bases remained unmatched. The CDR3 runs 15 residues.

This clone has at least ten counts. This chain uses TRBV11-2 with TRBJ2-1, with 10 positions matching TRBD1. Germline V gene lookup returns CDR1 SGHAT and CDR2 FQNNGV. CDR3 size: 17 residues. The V segment lost 4 bases and the J segment 8 bases; nucleotides outside the gene matches: 14. The CDR3 sequence is CASSSRIGTGEGDEQFF. CDR3 bases: TGTGCCAGCAGCTCCCGGATTGGGACAGGGGAGGGGGATGAGCAGTTCTTC. Combining the CDR3 with reference TRBV11-2 and TRBJ2-1 gives the whole variable domain EAGVAQSPRYKIIEKRQSVAFWCNPISGHATLYWYQQILGQGPKLLIQFQNNGVVDDSQLPKDRFSAERLKGVDSTLKIQPAKLEDSAVYLCASSSRIGTGEGDEQFFGPGTRLTVL.

This clone was detected ten times or more. The chain uses TRBV7-2 and TRBJ2-2; 9 bases are a match to TRBD2. Germline CDR1 SGHTA, CDR2 FQGNSA. V was pared by 0 bases and J by 6 bases, with 17 bases of the junction left unmatched. The CDR3 is 20 amino acids. The CDR3 sequence: CASSLARGRAPGRIAGELFF. CDR3 nucleotides: TGTGCCAGCAGCTTAGCACGCGGGAGGGCCCCGGGGCGTATCGCCGGGGAGCTGTTTTTT.

The sample holds many counts of this clone. V and J are TRBV2 and TRBJ2-5; TRBD1 might be the D (5 bases). Between the trimmed V and J ends, which lost 7 bases and 4 bases, there was a span of 10 bases. Germline-derived CDR1 and CDR2 are SNHLY and FYNNEI. CDR3 size: 12 residues. The CDR3 protein is CASNRQPETQYF. CDR3 nucleotides: TGTGCCAGCAATAGACAGCCAGAGACCCAGTACTTC.

In this sample, this clone turned up once. The chain employs TRBV18 and TRBJ2-1, with D possibly TRBD2 on 5 matching bases. The V gene's germline CDR1 is KGHSH and CDR2 LQKENI. CDR3 length: 14 amino acids. V was cut by 7 bases and J by 6 bases, with 16 bases left in between. The CDR3 sequence: CASCPGTRPNEQFF. The CDR3 bases are TGTGCCAGCTGCCCGGGAACCCGCCCCAATGAGCAGTTCTTC.

This clone came up many times. The gene calls are TRBV11-1 and TRBJ2-3; tentative D call: TRBD2 (5 bases). V gave up 6 bases and J gave up 0 bases, with 22 bases separating them. In germline, CDR1 is SGHAT, CDR2 FQDESV (reference sequence). The CDR3 has 18 amino acids. CDR3 in amino acids: CASSPTSGSRKSTDTQYF. The CDR3 region has the DNA TGTGCCAGCAGTCCTACAAGTGGGAGCAGGAAAAGCACAGATACGCAGTATTTT.